This T cell receptor (beta chain) appears in the sequencing data of a study of shared clonotypes between healthy human individuals. Study findings and constraints: It was only blood that was sampled, and tissue repertoires likely differ. Non-shared clonotypes showed lower generation probabilities than clonotypes common to all four donors.

Clones were sequenced by immunoSEQ multiplex PCR, and TCRdb holds only the in-frame ones, with some missing. In the table there are approximately 2,000,000 clones, roughly 90% of which are singletons. The CDR3 has 14 amino acids. Unmatched junction bases numbered 1, after V lost 4 bases and J lost 4 bases. The germline gives CDR1 SGHAT, CDR2 FQNNGV. Healthy and HIV-negative, the adult donors had no recent acute infections or vaccinations. Investigators divided CD4+ cells into CD45RA+ naive and CD45RA-negative memory subsets. This clone was picked up a small number of times. Its cognate antigen is unknown.

The chain carries TRBV11-2 and TRBJ1-5; TRBD1 aligns across 10 bases. Sequenced: naive CD4+ T cells from PBMCs. The subset: CD45RA+ positively selected. The sequence came from a man between 18 and 35 years old in good health. Some clones in this sample may be carry-over from other donors' samples. As DNA, the CDR3 is TGTGCCAGCAGCTGGGACAGGGGAAATCAGCCCCAGCATTTT. The encoded protein is CASSWDRGNQPQHF. The variable domain in full, completed from reference TRBV11-2 and TRBJ1-5, reads EAGVAQSPRYKIIEKRQSVAFWCNPISGHATLYWYQQILGQGPKLLIQFQNNGVVDDSQLPKDRFSAERLKGVDSTLKIQPAKLEDSAVYLCASSWDRGNQPQHFGDGTRLSIL.